The 25 T cell receptor beta chains reported below all come from one sample, sequenced in a study of response to subunit inactivated influenza vaccine. TCRdb re-analysed the RT-PCR reads in MiXCR, keeping a single row per CDR3 protein. This sample has around 200,000 distinct CDR3 sequences; around 9% occur once, and the top ten carry approximately 10%. The material sequenced was non-naive T cells sorted from PBMCs, taken on the day of vaccination. The receptors originated from a man aged 50 or older who received an inactivated influenza vaccine.

The CDR3 DNA follows: TGTGCCAGCAGCTCCGTCAGCGGGAGGGGAGATACGCAGTATTTT. Translation: CASSSVSGRGDTQYF. The rearrangement joins TRBV7-2 to TRBJ2-3; 10 bases line up with TRBD2. Trimming removed 4 bases from V and 5 bases from J; junction bases left unmatched: 6. The V gene's germline CDR1 is SGHTA and CDR2 FQGNSA. This CDR3 region has 15 residues.

This clonotype has only a few counts. The V and J genes are TRBV6-5 and TRBJ1-4, with a possible D match to TRBD1 (5 bases). CDR1 and CDR2 from the germline V gene are MNHEY and SVGAGI. The CDR3 loop spans 15 amino acids. V was trimmed by 4 bases and J by 11 bases, leaving 20 bases between them. CDR3 sequence (DNA): TGTGCCAGCAGTTCCACAGGTTCGGGGCTGGCGAAACTGTTTTTT. Protein product: CASSSTGSGLAKLFF.

This clonotype was counted between two and nine times. The rearrangement joins TRBV20-1 to TRBJ1-2, with 7 bases fitting TRBD1. The CDR3 sequence is 13 residues long. The junction had 0 bases not matched to a gene; V was cut back by 0 bases and J by 2 bases. The germline V gene has CDR1 DFQATT and CDR2 SNEGSKA (reference sequence). CDR3 bases: TGCAGTGCTAGAGAGGGACAGAACTATGGCTACACCTTC. Translated, it gives CSAREGQNYGYTF.

The chain uses TRBV15 and TRBJ2-3; D is undetermined. The CDR3 runs to 12 residues. Germline V lookup: CDR1 LNHNV, CDR2 YYDKDF (reference sequence). V lost 5 bases and J lost 6, with 9 bases in between. CDR3 sequence: CATSPIRDTQYF. The CDR3 DNA reads as TGTGCCACCAGCCCCATTCGGGATACGCAGTATTTT. Full variable domain (outside the CDR3, taken from reference TRBV15 and TRBJ2-3): DAMVIQNPRYQVTQFGKPVTLSCSQTLNHNVMYWYQQKSSQAPKLLFHYYDKDFNNEADTPDNFQSRRPNTSFCFLDIRSPGLGDTAMYLCATSPIRDTQYFGPGTRLTVL.

On this clonotype: A much larger clone sits a single nucleotide away, making a read error possible. The V and J genes are TRBV20-1 and TRBJ2-5; D perhaps matches TRBD2 (6 bases). The germline V gene encodes CDR1 DFQATT and CDR2 SNEGSKA (reference sequence). This CDR3 comprises 14 residues. The V end was cut by 6 bases, the J end by 7 bases, with 21 bases between. The CDR3 loop is CSARPKGIGGTQYF. Here the CDR3 DNA reads TGCAGTGCAAGGCCGAAAGGGATCGGGGGGACCCAGTACTTC.

At least ten counts were recorded for this clonotype. The rearrangement links TRBV15 to TRBJ2-7; D is perhaps TRBD1 (5 bases). The germline gives CDR1 LNHNV, CDR2 YYDKDF (reference sequence). CDR3 length equals 14 residues. Trimming left V 0 bases short and J 0 bases short, with 6 bases between. The CDR3 DNA follows: TGTGCCACCAGCAGAGACAGGGCCTCCTACGAGCAGTACTTC. It is translated as CATSRDRASYEQYF. Full variable domain (rest looked up from reference TRBV15 and TRBJ2-7): DAMVIQNPRYQVTQFGKPVTLSCSQTLNHNVMYWYQQKSSQAPKLLFHYYDKDFNNEADTPDNFQSRRPNTSFCFLDIRSPGLGDTAMYLCATSRDRASYEQYFGPGTRLTVT.

This chain uses TRBV7-6 with TRBJ1-5; D call uncertain. Trimming took 5 bases from V and 9 from J, leaving 14 bases between them. Germline CDR1 reads SGHVS; CDR2 reads FNYEAQ. The CDR3 has 13 amino acids. CDR3: CASSPSVAGPQHF. Written as DNA, the CDR3 is TGTGCCAGCAGCCCCAGCGTCGCCGGGCCCCAGCATTTT.

V and J are TRBV7-8 and TRBJ2-1; 8 bases map to TRBD2. Germline assignment: CDR1 SGHVS and CDR2 FQNEAQ. The V and J ends lost 5 bases and 0 bases, in that order; junction bases with no gene match: 6. The CDR3 consists of 16 residues. The chain's CDR3 is CASSQNSGASYNEQFF. CDR3 nucleotides: TGTGCCAGCAGCCAAAATAGCGGGGCCTCCTACAATGAGCAGTTCTTC.

The chain recombines TRBV30 with TRBJ2-3, with 9 bases matching TRBD2. This CDR3 contains 17 residues. The junction had 11 bases not matched to a gene; V was cut back by 0 bases and J by 4 bases. CDR1 is GTSNPN, CDR2 SVGIG, per germline (reference sequence). The DNA of the CDR3 is TGTGCCTGGAGTGTAGTAGCGGGGGCCCCATCCGCAGATACGCAGTATTTT. It yields the protein CAWSVVAGAPSADTQYF.

This clonotype has just a few counts. The gene calls are TRBV4-1 and TRBJ2-2, with 7 positions matching TRBD1. This CDR3 is 15 amino acids long. Per germline, CDR1 MGHRA and CDR2 YSYEKL. The J segment lost 6 bases and the V segment lost 4 bases, leaving 8 bases of the junction unmatched. The CDR3 DNA reads TGCGCCAGCAGCCCTAGACAGGGAGCGTCCGGGGAGCTGTTTTTT. It encodes CASSPRQGASGELFF.

J is TRBJ2-3 and V is TRBV5-1; 8 nucleotides align to TRBD2. The CDR3 spans 16 residues. Per the germline V gene, CDR1 is SGHRS and CDR2 is YFSETQ. Trimming took 1 base from V and 2 from J; bases not matched to a gene: 6. The CDR3 reads CASSLSLAGSTDTQYF. Here the CDR3 DNA reads TGCGCCAGCAGCTTGTCATTAGCGGGGTCCACAGATACGCAGTATTTT.

CDR3 region: CASSSRNTDTQYF. DNA of the CDR3: TGTGCCAGCAGCTCCAGGAACACAGATACGCAGTATTTT. The V gene is TRBV7-9, the J gene TRBJ2-3, with D unresolved. CDR3 length: 13 residues. Trimming took 4 bases from V and 2 from J, leaving 7 bases between them. CDR1 is SEHNR and CDR2 is FQNEAQ in the germline V gene (reference sequence).

The J gene is TRBJ1-2, the V gene TRBV27, with 8 bases fitting TRBD1. CDR3 length equals 15 residues. The germline CDR1 and CDR2 sequences are MNHEY and SMNVEV (reference sequence). J lost 1 base, V lost 1 base, and 2 bases had no gene match. This CDR3 reads CASSLYRGGNYGYTF. The CDR3 nucleotides are TGTGCCAGCAGTTTATACAGGGGGGGTAACTATGGCTACACCTTC.

The chain carries TRBV5-5 and TRBJ2-5, with D tentatively TRBD1 or TRBD2 (5 bases each). CDR3 length: 12 residues. The V gene lost 4 bases and the J gene lost 8 bases, with 12 bases spanning the gap. Germline V gives CDR1 SGHKS, CDR2 YYEKEE (reference sequence). CDR3 loop: CASSRDRLTQYF. CDR3 in DNA: TGTGCCAGCAGCCGGGACCGACTAACCCAGTACTTC.

The V call is TRBV19, the J call TRBJ2-5; tentatively, D is TRBD1 or TRBD2 (5 bases each). V lost 4 bases and J 6 bases, leaving 15 bases between the germline ends. The CDR3 length is 14 residues. Per germline, CDR1 LNHDA and CDR2 SQIVND (reference sequence). CDR3 residues: CASSTAGTMKTQYF. As DNA, the CDR3 is TGTGCCAGTAGTACGGCTGGGACCATGAAGACCCAGTACTTC.

The table lists this clonotype with a count of one. J is TRBJ2-1 and V is TRBV5-5; 13 bases match TRBD2. The CDR3 is 14 amino acids. CDR1 and CDR2 (germline): SGHKS, YYEKEE (reference sequence). The trim removed 3 bases at V and 11 bases at J, leaving 5 bases unmatched. The DNA for the CDR3 is TGTGCCAGCAGCTCGGGACTAGCGGGGTCCCAGCAGTTCTTC. It translates to CASSSGLAGSQQFF.

This clonotype was seen repeatedly, ten times or more. The chain couples TRBV20-1 to TRBJ2-7, with D perhaps TRBD2 (6 bases). Trimming left V 3 bases short and J 1 base short, with 13 bases between. The CDR3 contains 14 residues. The germline gives CDR1 DFQATT, CDR2 SNEGSKA (reference sequence). CDR3 in amino acids: CSASDTSRSYEQYF. As DNA, the CDR3 is TGCAGTGCTAGCGACACTAGCCGGTCCTACGAGCAGTACTTC.

V is TRBV30 and J is TRBJ2-3; 7 bases fit TRBD2. Trimming cost V 3 bases and J 4 bases; bases outside gene matches: 7. The CDR3 has 14 residues. Germline lookup yields CDR1 GTSNPN and CDR2 SVGIG (reference sequence). In DNA form, the CDR3 reads TGTGCCTGGAGAGGGGTCAGCGGGGCAGATACGCAGTATTTT. Protein product: CAWRGVSGADTQYF.

This chain connects TRBV28 to TRBJ2-1; D is ambiguous. The germline CDR1 and CDR2 sequences are MDHEN and SYDVKM. There are 14 residues in the CDR3. V shed 5 bases and J shed 4 bases, with 12 bases lying between them. The CDR3 reads CASSLVASYNEQFF. The CDR3 nucleotides read TGTGCCAGCAGTCTGGTGGCATCATACAATGAGCAGTTCTTC.

The chain uses TRBV15 and TRBJ2-5; the D call may be TRBD1 or TRBD2 (5 bases each). V dropped 6 bases and J dropped 4 bases, with 18 bases sitting between them. In germline, CDR1 is LNHNV, CDR2 YYDKDF (reference sequence). The CDR3 is made up of 15 amino acids. CDR3 in amino acids: CATSLGPSQGETQYF. In DNA form, the CDR3 reads TGTGCCACCAGTTTGGGACCCTCTCAAGGAGAGACCCAGTACTTC.

The chain couples TRBV9 to TRBJ2-1, with D hard to call. Deletions cut 0 bases from V and 8 bases from J, with 9 bases between. This CDR3 is 13 amino acids long. Germline CDR1 reads SGDLS; CDR2 reads YYNGEE. The CDR3 loop reads CASSVGLKDEQFF. CDR3 sequence (DNA): TGTGCCAGCAGCGTAGGTCTAAAGGATGAGCAGTTCTTC.

In its sample, this clonotype was seen many times. The V and J genes are TRBV20-1 and TRBJ2-5, with 9 bases that match TRBD2. V gave up 0 bases and J gave up 1 base; unmatched junction bases: 6. This CDR3 is built from 16 residues. From germline, CDR1 is DFQATT and CDR2 SNEGSKA (reference sequence). CDR3 region: CSARDPLLAGQETQYF. The CDR3 DNA is TGCAGTGCTAGAGATCCTTTACTAGCGGGCCAAGAGACCCAGTACTTC.

This clonotype occurred many times. The CDR3 bases are TGTGCCAGCTCACCGCAGAGCAATCAGCCCCAGCATTTT. This codes for CASSPQSNQPQHF. V gene TRBV18 combines with J gene TRBJ1-5; no reliable D call. The CDR3 covers 13 residues. CDR1 KGHSH and CDR2 LQKENI come from the germline V gene. Trimming stripped 3 bases from V and 1 base from J, with 4 bases between.

The rearrangement uses TRBV5-5 and TRBJ2-3; TRBD2 aligns across 9 bases. This CDR3 comprises 16 residues. Unmatched junction bases numbered 7, after V lost 0 bases and J lost 5 bases. Per the germline V gene, CDR1 is SGHKS and CDR2 is YYEKEE (reference sequence). CDR3 loop: CASSLGYGGGGDTQYF. In DNA, the CDR3 is TGTGCCAGCAGCTTGGGGTACGGCGGGGGGGGAGATACGCAGTATTTT.

This chain joins TRBV12-3 or TRBV12-4 and TRBJ2-7; weak D call: TRBD2 (6 bases). The length of the CDR3 is 14 residues. V was clipped by 5 bases and J by 0 bases, with 11 bases between them. The CDR3 region is CASSTQRASYEQYF. CDR3 DNA sequence: TGTGCCAGCAGTACCCAGCGGGCCTCCTACGAGCAGTACTTC.